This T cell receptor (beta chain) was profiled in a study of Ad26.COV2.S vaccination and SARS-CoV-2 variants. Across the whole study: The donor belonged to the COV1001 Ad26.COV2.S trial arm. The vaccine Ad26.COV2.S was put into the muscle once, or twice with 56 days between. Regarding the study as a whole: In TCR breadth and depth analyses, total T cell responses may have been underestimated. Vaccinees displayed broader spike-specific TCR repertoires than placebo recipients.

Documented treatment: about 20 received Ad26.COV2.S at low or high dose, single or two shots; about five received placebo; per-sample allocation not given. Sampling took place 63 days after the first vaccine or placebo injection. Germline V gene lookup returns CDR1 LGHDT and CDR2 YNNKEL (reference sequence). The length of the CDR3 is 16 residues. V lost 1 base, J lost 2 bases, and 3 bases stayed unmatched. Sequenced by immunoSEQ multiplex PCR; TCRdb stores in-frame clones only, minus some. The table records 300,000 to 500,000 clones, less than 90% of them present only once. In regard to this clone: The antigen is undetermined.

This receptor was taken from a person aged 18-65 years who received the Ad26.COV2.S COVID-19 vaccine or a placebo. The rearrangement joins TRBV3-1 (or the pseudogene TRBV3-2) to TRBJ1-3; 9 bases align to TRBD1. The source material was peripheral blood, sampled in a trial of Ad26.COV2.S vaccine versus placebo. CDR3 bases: TGTGCCAGCAGCCAAGGGACAGGGGAGGCTGGAAACACCATATATTTT. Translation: CASSQGTGEAGNTIYF.